This T cell receptor beta chain emerged from a study of T cell responses to AZD1222 COVID-19 vaccine. General observations from the study: Only five or six individuals given AZD1222 were seropositive at baseline. Researchers took repertoire samples only after the peak T cell response had come. Nearly half of spike-specific TCRs reportedly target variant regions that are unmutated in the B.1.351 and B.1.1.7 variants. Dominant at 160-218 and 743-854, vaccine-associated CD4 TCRs also spanned spike.

This clone was seen only once. Its antigen is as yet unknown. The CDR3 spans 16 residues. V was pared by 5 bases and J by 4 bases, with 20 bases between. Germline V gene data show CDR1 as KGHSH and CDR2 as LQKENI. The data were produced by immunoSEQ multiplex PCR, yet TCRdb's version contains in-frame clones alone and is incomplete. The data show 140,000 to 150,000 clones, under 95% seen once. The gene calls are TRBV18 and TRBJ2-5, with D tentatively TRBD1 or TRBD2 (5 bases each). Source: peripheral blood, taken 28 days after the second AZD1222 dose. The clonotype was recovered from an adult who received the AZD1222 COVID-19 vaccine. CDR3 bases: TGTGCCAGCTCATCCCAGCTTGGCGAGGGGAGAGAGACCCAGTACTTC. This translates into CASSSQLGEGRETQYF.